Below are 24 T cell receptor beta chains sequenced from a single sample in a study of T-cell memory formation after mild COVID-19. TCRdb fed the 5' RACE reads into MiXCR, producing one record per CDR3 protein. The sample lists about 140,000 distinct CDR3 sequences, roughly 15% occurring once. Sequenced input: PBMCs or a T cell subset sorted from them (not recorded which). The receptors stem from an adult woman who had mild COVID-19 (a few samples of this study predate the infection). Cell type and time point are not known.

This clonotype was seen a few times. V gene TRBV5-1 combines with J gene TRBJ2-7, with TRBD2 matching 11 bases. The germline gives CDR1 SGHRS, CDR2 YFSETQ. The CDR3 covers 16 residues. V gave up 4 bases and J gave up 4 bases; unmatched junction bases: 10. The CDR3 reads CASSPGLAEADYEQYF. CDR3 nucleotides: TGCGCCAGCAGCCCGGGACTAGCGGAGGCCGATTACGAGCAGTACTTC.

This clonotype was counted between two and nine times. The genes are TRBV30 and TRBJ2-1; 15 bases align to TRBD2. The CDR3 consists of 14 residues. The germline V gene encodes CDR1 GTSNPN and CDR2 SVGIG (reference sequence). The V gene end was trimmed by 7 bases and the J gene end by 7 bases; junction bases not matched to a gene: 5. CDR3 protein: CASGTSGRWNEQFF. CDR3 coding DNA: TGTGCCTCGGGGACTAGCGGGAGGTGGAATGAGCAGTTCTTC.

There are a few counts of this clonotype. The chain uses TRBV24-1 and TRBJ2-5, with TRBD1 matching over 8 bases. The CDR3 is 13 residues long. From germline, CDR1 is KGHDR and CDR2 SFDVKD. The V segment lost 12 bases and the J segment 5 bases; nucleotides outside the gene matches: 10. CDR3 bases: TGTGCCGTCGGACAGGGTCTTGAGGAGACCCAGTACTTC. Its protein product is CAVGQGLEETQYF.

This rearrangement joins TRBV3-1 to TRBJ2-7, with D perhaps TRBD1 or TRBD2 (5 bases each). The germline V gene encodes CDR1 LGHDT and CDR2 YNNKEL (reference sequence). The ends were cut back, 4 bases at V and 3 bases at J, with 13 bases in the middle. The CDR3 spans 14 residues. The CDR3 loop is CASSPAGTGYEQYF. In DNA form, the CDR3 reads TGTGCCAGCAGCCCAGCTGGGACGGGCTACGAGCAGTACTTC.

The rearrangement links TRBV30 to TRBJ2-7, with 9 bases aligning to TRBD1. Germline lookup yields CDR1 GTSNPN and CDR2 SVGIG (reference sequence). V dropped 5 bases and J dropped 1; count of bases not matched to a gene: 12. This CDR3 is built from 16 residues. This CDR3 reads CAWGQGRGVESYEQYF. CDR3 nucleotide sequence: TGTGCCTGGGGACAGGGGAGAGGCGTAGAGTCCTACGAGCAGTACTTC.

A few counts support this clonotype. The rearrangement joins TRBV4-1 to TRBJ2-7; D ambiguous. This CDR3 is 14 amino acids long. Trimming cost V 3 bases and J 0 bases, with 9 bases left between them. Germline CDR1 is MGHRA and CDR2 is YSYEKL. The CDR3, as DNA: TGCGCCAGCAGCCATGCCTTGAGCTCCTACGAGCAGTACTTC. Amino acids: CASSHALSSYEQYF.

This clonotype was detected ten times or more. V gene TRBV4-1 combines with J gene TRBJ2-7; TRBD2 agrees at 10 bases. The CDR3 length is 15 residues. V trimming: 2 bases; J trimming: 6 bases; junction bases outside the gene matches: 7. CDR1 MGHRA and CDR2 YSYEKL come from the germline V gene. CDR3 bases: TGCGCCAGCAGCCAACTGTCTAGCGGGGGTCGCGAGCAGTACTTC. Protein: CASSQLSSGGREQYF.

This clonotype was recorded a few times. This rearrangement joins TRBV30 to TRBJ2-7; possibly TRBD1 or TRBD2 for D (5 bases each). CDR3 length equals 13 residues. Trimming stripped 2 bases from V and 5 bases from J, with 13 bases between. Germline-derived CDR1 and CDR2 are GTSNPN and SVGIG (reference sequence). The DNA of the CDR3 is TGTGCCTGGAGTCCCCGGGGACCGCACGAGCAGTACTTC. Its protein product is CAWSPRGPHEQYF.

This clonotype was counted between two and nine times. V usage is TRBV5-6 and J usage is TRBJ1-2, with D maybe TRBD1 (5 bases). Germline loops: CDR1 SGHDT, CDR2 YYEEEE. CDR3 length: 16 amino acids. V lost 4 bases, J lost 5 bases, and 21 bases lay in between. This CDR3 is CASSLLSEGAAYGYTF. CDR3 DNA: TGTGCCAGCAGCCTCCTGTCGGAAGGGGCAGCATATGGCTACACCTTC. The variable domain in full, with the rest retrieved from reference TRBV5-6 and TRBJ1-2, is DAGVTQSPTHLIKTRGQQVTLRCSPKSGHDTVSWYQQALGQGPQFIFQYYEEEERQRGNFPDRFSGHQFPNYSSELNVNALLLGDSALYLCASSLLSEGAAYGYTFGSGTRLTVV.

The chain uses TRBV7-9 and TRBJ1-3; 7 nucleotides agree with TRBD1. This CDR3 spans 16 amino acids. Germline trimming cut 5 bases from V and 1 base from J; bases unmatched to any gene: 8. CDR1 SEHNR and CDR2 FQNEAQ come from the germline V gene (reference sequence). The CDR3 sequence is CASSPSGTVSGNTIYF. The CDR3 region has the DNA TGTGCCAGCAGCCCATCCGGGACAGTTTCTGGAAACACCATATATTTT.

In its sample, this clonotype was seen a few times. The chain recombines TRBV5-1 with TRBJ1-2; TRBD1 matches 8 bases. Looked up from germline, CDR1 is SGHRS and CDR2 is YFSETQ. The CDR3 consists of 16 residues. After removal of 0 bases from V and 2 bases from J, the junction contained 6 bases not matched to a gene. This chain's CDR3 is CASSLEGDRPNYGYTF. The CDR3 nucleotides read TGCGCCAGCAGCTTGGAAGGGGACAGGCCGAACTATGGCTACACCTTC.

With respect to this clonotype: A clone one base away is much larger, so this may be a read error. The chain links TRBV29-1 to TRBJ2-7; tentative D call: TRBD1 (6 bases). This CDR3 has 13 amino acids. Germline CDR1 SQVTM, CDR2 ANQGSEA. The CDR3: CGVEGQGTDEQYF. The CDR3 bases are TGCGGCGTTGAAGGGCAGGGGACGGACGAGCAGTACTTC.

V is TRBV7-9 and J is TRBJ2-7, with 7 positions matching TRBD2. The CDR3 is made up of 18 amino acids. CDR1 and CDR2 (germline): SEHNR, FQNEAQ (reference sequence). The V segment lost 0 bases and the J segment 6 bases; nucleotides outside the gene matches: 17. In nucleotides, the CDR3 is TGTGCCAGCAGCTTAGCGGAGGTAGCGGGCAACCTCCCCATCGAGCAGTACTTC. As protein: CASSLAEVAGNLPIEQYF.

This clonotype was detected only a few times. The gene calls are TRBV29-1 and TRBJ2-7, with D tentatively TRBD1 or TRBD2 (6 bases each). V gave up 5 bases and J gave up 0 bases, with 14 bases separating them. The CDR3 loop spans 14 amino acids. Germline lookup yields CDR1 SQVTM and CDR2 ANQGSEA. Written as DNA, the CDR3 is TGCAGCGTTTCCGGGGGCGGAAGCTCCTACGAGCAGTACTTC. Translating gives CSVSGGGSSYEQYF.

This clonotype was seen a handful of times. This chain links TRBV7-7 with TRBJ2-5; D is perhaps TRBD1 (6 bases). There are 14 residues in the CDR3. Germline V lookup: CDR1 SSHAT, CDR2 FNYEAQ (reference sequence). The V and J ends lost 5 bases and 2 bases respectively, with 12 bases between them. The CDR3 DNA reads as TGTGCCAGCAGCCCCGACAGGATTCAAGAGACCCAGTACTTC. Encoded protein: CASSPDRIQETQYF.

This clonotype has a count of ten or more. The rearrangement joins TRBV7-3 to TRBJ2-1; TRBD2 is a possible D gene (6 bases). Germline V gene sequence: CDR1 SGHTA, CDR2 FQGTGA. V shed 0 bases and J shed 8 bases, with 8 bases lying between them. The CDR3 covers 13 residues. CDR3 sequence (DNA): TGTGCCAGCAGCTTAACCGGAGGGTATGAGCAGTTCTTC. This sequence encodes CASSLTGGYEQFF. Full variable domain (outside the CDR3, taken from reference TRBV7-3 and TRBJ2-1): GAGVSQTPSNKVTEKGKYVELRCDPISGHTALYWYRQSLGQGPEFLIYFQGTGAADDSGLPNDRFFAVRPEGSVSTLKIQRTERGDSAVYLCASSLTGGYEQFFGPGTRLTVL.

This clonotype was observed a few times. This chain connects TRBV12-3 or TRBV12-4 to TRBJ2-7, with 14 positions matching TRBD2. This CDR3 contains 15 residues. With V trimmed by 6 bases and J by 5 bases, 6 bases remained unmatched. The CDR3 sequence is CASRPGTSGRDEQYF. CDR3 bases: TGTGCCAGCAGGCCCGGGACTAGCGGGAGAGACGAGCAGTACTTC.

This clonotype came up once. For the CDR3, the DNA is TGTGCCTGGAGACCCGACTATGGCTACACCTTC. This codes for CAWRPDYGYTF. The chain links TRBV30 to TRBJ1-2; D not certain. Germline lookup yields CDR1 GTSNPN and CDR2 SVGIG (reference sequence). Trimming pared 3 bases from V and 3 bases from J, leaving 5 bases between. The CDR3 covers 11 residues.

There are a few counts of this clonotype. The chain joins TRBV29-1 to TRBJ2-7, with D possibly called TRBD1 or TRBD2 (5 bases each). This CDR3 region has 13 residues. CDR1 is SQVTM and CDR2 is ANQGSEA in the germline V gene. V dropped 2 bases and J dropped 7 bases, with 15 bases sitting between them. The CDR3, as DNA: TGCAGCGTTGAATCCCTTTCGGGGCCTGAGCAGTACTTC. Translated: CSVESLSGPEQYF.

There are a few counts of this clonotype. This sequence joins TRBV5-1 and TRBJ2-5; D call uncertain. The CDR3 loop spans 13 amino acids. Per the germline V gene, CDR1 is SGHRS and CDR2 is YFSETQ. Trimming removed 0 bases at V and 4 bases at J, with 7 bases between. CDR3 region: CASSLEAGETQYF. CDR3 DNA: TGCGCCAGCAGCTTGGAGGCTGGAGAGACCCAGTACTTC. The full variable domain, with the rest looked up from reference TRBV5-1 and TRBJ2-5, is KAGVTQTPRYLIKTRGQQVTLSCSPISGHRSVSWYQQTPGQGLQFLFEYFSETQRNKGNFPGRFSGRQFSNSRSEMNVSTLELGDSALYLCASSLEAGETQYFGPGTRLLVL.

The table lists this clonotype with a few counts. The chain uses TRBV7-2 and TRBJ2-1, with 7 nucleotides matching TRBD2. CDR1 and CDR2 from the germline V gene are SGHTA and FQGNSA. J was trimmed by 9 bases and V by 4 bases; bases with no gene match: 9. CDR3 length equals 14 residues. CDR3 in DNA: TGTGCCAGCAGCTCCGGACTAGTTTTCCGTGAGCAGTTCTTC. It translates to CASSSGLVFREQFF.

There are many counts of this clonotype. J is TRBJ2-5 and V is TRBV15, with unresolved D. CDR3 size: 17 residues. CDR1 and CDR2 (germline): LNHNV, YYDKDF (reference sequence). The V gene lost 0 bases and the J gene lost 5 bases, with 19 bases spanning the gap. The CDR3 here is CATSRDCRPPFRETQYF. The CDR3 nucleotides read TGTGCCACCAGCAGAGATTGCCGGCCTCCCTTCCGGGAGACCCAGTACTTC.

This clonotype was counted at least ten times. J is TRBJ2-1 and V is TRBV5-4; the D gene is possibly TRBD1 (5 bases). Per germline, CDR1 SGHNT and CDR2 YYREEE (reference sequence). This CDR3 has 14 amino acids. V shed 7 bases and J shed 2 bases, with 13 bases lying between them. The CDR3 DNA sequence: TGTGCCAGCTTAAAACAGGAGACCTACAATGAGCAGTTCTTC. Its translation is CASLKQETYNEQFF. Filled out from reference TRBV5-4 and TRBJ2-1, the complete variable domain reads ETGVTQSPTHLIKTRGQQVTLRCSSQSGHNTVSWYQQALGQGPQFIFQYYREEENGRGNFPPRFSGLQFPNYSSELNVNALELDDSALYLCASLKQETYNEQFFGPGTRLTVL.

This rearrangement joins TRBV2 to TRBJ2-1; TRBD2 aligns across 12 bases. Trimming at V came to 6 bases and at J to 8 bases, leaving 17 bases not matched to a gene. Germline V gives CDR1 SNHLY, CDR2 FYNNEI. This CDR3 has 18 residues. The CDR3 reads CASRPPYATSGSSDEQFF. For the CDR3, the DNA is TGTGCCAGCAGGCCCCCGTATGCGACTAGCGGGAGCTCGGATGAGCAGTTCTTC.